This T cell receptor beta chain was captured in a study of cytotoxic CD8 clonotypes in ibrutinib-treated CLL. The method was immunoSEQ multiplex PCR; TCRdb's version includes in-frame clones alone and lacks a portion of them. The top ten hold 10% to 15% of the sample, which has 150,000 or so clones, roughly three quarters seen once. The J segment lost 0 bases and the V segment lost 3 bases, leaving 5 bases of the junction unmatched. The V gene's germline CDR1 is LNHDA and CDR2 SQIVND (reference sequence). The CDR3 is 16 amino acids. The specimen was PBMCs, collected after 12 months of ibrutinib treatment. The origin of this receptor is a human donor with chronic lymphocytic leukemia. This chain connects TRBV19 to TRBJ2-3; 8 nucleotides align to TRBD2. The CDR3 spells CASSILPSGSTDTQYF. The DNA of the CDR3 is TGTGCCAGTAGTATCCTGCCTAGCGGGAGCACAGATACGCAGTATTTT.